Shown below are 23 T cell receptor beta chains from a single sample sequenced in a study of T cells in Graves' hyperthyroidism and ophthalmopathy. RNA transcripts provided the source from which TCR beta CDR3 regions were amplified. A first-round RT-PCR of the TCR CDR3 used the HTBI primer set. In TCRdb, the multiplex PCR reads were re-called with MiXCR into one record per CDR3 protein. Among around 480,000 distinct CDR3 sequences listed, roughly 14% were seen once. The specimen was blood. Receptor source: a woman aged 18-30 years with Graves' hyperthyroidism.

This clonotype has ten or more counts. The chain is built from TRBV27 and TRBJ2-6; D remains unclear. Trimming took 2 bases from V and 0 from J, leaving 11 bases between them. The CDR3 is made up of 17 amino acids. Germline V gene lookup returns CDR1 MNHEY and CDR2 SMNVEV (reference sequence). CDR3 loop: CASSLRSSYSGANVLTF. The CDR3 DNA follows: TGTGCCAGCAGTTTAAGGTCCAGCTACTCTGGGGCCAACGTCCTGACTTTC. The full variable domain, completed using reference TRBV27 and TRBJ2-6, is EAQVTQNPRYLITVTGKKLTVTCSQNMNHEYMSWYRQDPGLGLRQIYYSMNVEVTDKGDVPEGYKVSRKEKRNFPLILESPSPNQTSLYFCASSLRSSYSGANVLTFGAGSRLTVL.

This clonotype was recorded at least ten times. The chain carries TRBV6-2 or TRBV6-3 and TRBJ2-3; 12 bases fit TRBD2. The trim removed 4 bases at V and 3 bases at J, leaving 5 bases unmatched. The germline V gene encodes CDR1 MNHEY and CDR2 SVGEGT. The CDR3 has 16 residues. The CDR3 DNA follows: TGTGCCAGCAGTTGGACTAGCGGGATGAAAACAGATACGCAGTATTTT. Its protein is CASSWTSGMKTDTQYF.

This clonotype showed up many times. The J gene is TRBJ2-1, the V gene TRBV2; no firm D call. The CDR3 sequence is 12 residues long. Germline CDR1 is SNHLY and CDR2 is FYNNEI. Trimming took off 9 bases at V and 6 bases at J, with 12 bases between the two ends. In nucleotides, the CDR3 is TGTGCCAGTAGCCCTCAGTCCAATGAGCAGTTCTTC. Its protein is CASSPQSNEQFF. The full variable domain, rest sourced from reference TRBV2 and TRBJ2-1, is EPEVTQTPSHQVTQMGQEVILRCVPISNHLYFYWYRQILGQKVEFLVSFYNNEISEKSEIFDDQFSVERPDGSNFTLKIRSTKLEDSAMYFCASSPQSNEQFFGPGTRLTVL.

This chain joins TRBV11-3 and TRBJ2-5; D gene ambiguous. This CDR3 spans 15 amino acids. V lost 1 base to trimming and J lost 1 base, with 10 bases between them. Germline lookup yields CDR1 SGHNT and CDR2 YENEEA. Here the CDR3 DNA reads TGTGCCAGCAGCTTAGGTAGCTGGAGCCAAGAGACCCAGTACTTC. It translates to CASSLGSWSQETQYF. Together with reference TRBV11-3 and TRBJ2-5, the CDR3 gives the full variable domain: EAGVVQSPRYKIIEKKQPVAFWCNPISGHNTLYWYLQNLGQGPELLIRYENEEAVDDSQLPKDRFSAERLKGVDSTLKIQPAELGDSAVYLCASSLGSWSQETQYFGPGTRLLVL.

The rearrangement links TRBV19 to TRBJ2-1; D gene uncertain. Trimming stripped 3 bases from V and 9 bases from J, with 9 bases between. The CDR3 sequence is 12 residues long. Germline-derived CDR1 and CDR2 are LNHDA and SQIVND (reference sequence). CDR3: CASSIFSGEQFF. As DNA, the CDR3 is TGTGCCAGTAGTATTTTCTCGGGTGAGCAGTTCTTC.

The rearrangement links TRBV11-2 to TRBJ2-1, with TRBD2 identical over 8 bases. Germline CDR1 SGHAT, CDR2 FQNNGV. The CDR3 extends over 14 amino acids. With V trimmed by 6 bases and J by 9 bases, 10 bases remained unmatched. The CDR3, as DNA: TGTGCCAGCAGGACAGCGGGAGACTGGGGTGAGCAGTTCTTC. Its translation is CASRTAGDWGEQFF. Drawing the rest from reference TRBV11-2 and TRBJ2-1, the complete variable domain is EAGVAQSPRYKIIEKRQSVAFWCNPISGHATLYWYQQILGQGPKLLIQFQNNGVVDDSQLPKDRFSAERLKGVDSTLKIQPAKLEDSAVYLCASRTAGDWGEQFFGPGTRLTVL.

This clonotype has ten or more counts. The chain has TRBV2 and TRBJ1-1; the D is unclear. The CDR3 has 13 amino acids. The germline V gene encodes CDR1 SNHLY and CDR2 FYNNEI. V dropped 5 bases and J dropped 3 bases, with 10 bases sitting between them. CDR3 nucleotide sequence: TGTGCCAGCAGTCGCAGTCTGCACACTGAAGCTTTCTTT. Translating gives CASSRSLHTEAFF.

This clonotype was counted ten times or more. The V gene is TRBV12-3 or TRBV12-4, the J gene TRBJ2-7; a weak D match, TRBD2 (6 bases). V was shortened by 6 bases and J by 4 bases, with 19 bases between the two germline ends. This CDR3 is 15 amino acids long. CDR3 sequence (DNA): TGTGCCAGCAGCCACGGGGACTGGGTCGGATACGAGCAGTACTTC. This encodes CASSHGDWVGYEQYF.

In its sample, this clonotype was seen many times. This CDR3 reads CASSPLTPGGNNQPQHF. In nucleotides, the CDR3 is TGTGCCAGCTCACCCCTGACACCCGGGGGAAACAATCAGCCCCAGCATTTT. The genes are TRBV18 and TRBJ1-5; D may be TRBD1 (5 bases). The germline V gene encodes CDR1 KGHSH and CDR2 LQKENI. V dropped 3 bases and J dropped 3 bases, with 18 bases sitting between them. The CDR3 spans 17 residues. Variable domain in full (rest from reference TRBV18 and TRBJ1-5): NAGVMQNPRHLVRRRGQEARLRCSPMKGHSHVYWYRQLPEEGLKFMVYLQKENIIDESGMPKERFSAEFPKEGPSILRIQQVVRGDSAAYFCASSPLTPGGNNQPQHFGDGTRLSIL.

Details on this clonotype: This may be a read error, as it is one base from a much larger clone. The chain combines TRBV2 with TRBJ1-1, with a tentative D call TRBD1 (6 bases). The CDR3 has 12 residues. In germline, CDR1 is SNHLY, CDR2 FYNNEI. The CDR3 spells CASTPRGNEALF. Here the CDR3 DNA reads TGTGCCAGCACCCCGAGGGGGAATGAAGCTCTCTTT.

This clonotype was counted many times. The chain recombines TRBV27 with TRBJ2-1, with no clear D. Germline CDR1 is MNHEY and CDR2 is SMNVEV (reference sequence). The CDR3 has 14 residues. V lost 7 bases and J 0 bases, leaving 10 bases between the germline ends. For the CDR3, the DNA is TGTGCCAGCATGGGGTTGAGCTCCTACAATGAGCAGTTCTTC. Translating it yields CASMGLSSYNEQFF.

This clonotype showed up many times. The chain couples TRBV2 to TRBJ2-3; D is possibly TRBD2 (6 bases). This CDR3 is built from 13 residues. Germline-derived CDR1 and CDR2 are SNHLY and FYNNEI. Trimming pared 10 bases from V and 5 bases from J, leaving 16 bases between. The CDR3 nucleotides read TGTGCCACCAGCGGGCCCGGCGGAGATACGCAGTATTTT. Encoded protein: CATSGPGGDTQYF.

Ten or more counts support this clonotype. The chain links TRBV11-2 to TRBJ2-7; D call uncertain. The germline V gene encodes CDR1 SGHAT and CDR2 FQNNGV. This CDR3 contains 11 residues. V was trimmed by 5 bases and J by 2 bases, leaving 4 bases between them. CDR3 region: CASSRAYEQYV. The CDR3, as DNA: TGTGCCAGCAGCAGGGCCTACGAGCAGTACGTC.

The CDR3 DNA follows: TGTGCCAGCAGGGCGACAGCTATCTATGGCTACACCTTC. The encoded protein is CASRATAIYGYTF. The chain uses TRBV12-3 or TRBV12-4 and TRBJ1-2; tentatively, D is TRBD1 (5 bases). Trimming took 6 bases from V and 4 from J, leaving 12 bases between them. This CDR3 has 13 residues.

The chain has TRBV10-3 and TRBJ2-7; TRBD1 is a possible D gene (6 bases). CDR3 length: 14 residues. V lost 5 bases and J lost 2, with 13 bases in between. Germline CDR1 is ENHRY and CDR2 is SYGVKD. As DNA, the CDR3 is TGTGCCATCAGTCCATACGGGACAACCTACGAGCAGTACTTC. It is translated as CAISPYGTTYEQYF.

CDR3 sequence: CASSGQGPGGYTF. The CDR3 nucleotides read TGTGCCAGCAGCGGACAGGGTCCTGGTGGCTACACCTTC. The chain combines TRBV9 with TRBJ1-2; 7 nucleotides align to TRBD1. Germline assignment: CDR1 SGDLS and CDR2 YYNGEE. CDR3 size: 13 residues. Trimming took 3 bases from V and 7 from J; bases not matched to a gene: 6.

This clonotype was seen repeatedly, ten times or more. The chain has TRBV12-3 or TRBV12-4 and TRBJ1-1, with D possibly matching TRBD1 (6 bases). The CDR3 spans 14 residues. Between the trimmed V and J ends, which lost 4 bases and 1 base, there was a span of 10 bases. The CDR3 coding sequence is TGTGCCAGCAGTTACTACAGGGAGAACACTGAAGCTTTCTTT. Its translation: CASSYYRENTEAFF.

A note on this clonotype: Since a much larger clone is just one base distant, this may be a read error. The V and J genes are TRBV5-6 and TRBJ2-7; weak D call: TRBD2 (5 bases). CDR3 length: 15 residues. Germline lookup yields CDR1 SGHDT and CDR2 YYEEEE. V gave up 2 bases and J gave up 2 bases, with 14 bases separating them. The CDR3 coding sequence is TGTGCCAGCAGCTTAGGAGGAGGTGTAACCTACGAGCAGTACTTC. Its translation: CASSLGGGVTYEQYF.

This clonotype appeared a few times. A single base separates this from a much larger clone, so it may be a read error. The chain recombines TRBV24-1 with TRBJ1-1; weak D call: TRBD1 (6 bases). CDR1 KGHDR and CDR2 SFDVKD come from the germline V gene. The CDR3 covers 15 residues. The CDR3 DNA reads TGTGCCGCCAGTGGTAACAGGGAGGGTAACACTGAAGCTTTCTTT. This sequence encodes CAASGNREGNTEAFF.

This clonotype was detected ten times or more. This chain joins TRBV2 and TRBJ1-1; D uncertain. This CDR3 contains 10 residues. Germline V gene sequence: CDR1 SNHLY, CDR2 FYNNEI. Deletions cut 4 bases from V and 6 bases from J, with 3 bases between. The CDR3 DNA follows: TGTGCCAGCAGTGCCGCTGAAGCTTTCTTT. Translation gives CASSAAEAFF.

This clonotype came up many times. The chain joins TRBV7-3 to TRBJ2-1; 7 bases are shared with TRBD2. The CDR3 covers 16 residues. V was pared by 2 bases and J by 3 bases, with 7 bases of the junction left unmatched. Germline values: CDR1 SGHTA, CDR2 FQGTGA. CDR3 coding DNA: TGTGCCAGCAGCTTATCAGGGACTACCAACTACAATGAGCAGTTCTTC. Amino acid sequence: CASSLSGTTNYNEQFF.

Many counts were recorded for this clonotype. The V call is TRBV30, the J call TRBJ2-5; no clear D. Trimming shortened V by 0 bases and J by 5 bases, and 16 bases separated the two germline ends. The CDR3 length is 15 residues. The germline CDR1 and CDR2 sequences are GTSNPN and SVGIG (reference sequence). This CDR3 is CAWSVPRSLTETQYF. CDR3 DNA sequence: TGTGCCTGGAGTGTACCCCGATCCCTCACCGAGACCCAGTACTTC.

V gene TRBV14 combines with J gene TRBJ1-1, with D hard to call. The CDR3 sequence is 15 residues long. Germline lookup yields CDR1 SGHDN and CDR2 FVKESK. V lost 2 bases and J 10 bases, leaving 20 bases between the germline ends. The DNA for the CDR3 is TGTGCCAGCAGCCAAAGAGTAGCGGTCGACGCCGGAGCTTTCTTT. Translating gives CASSQRVAVDAGAFF.